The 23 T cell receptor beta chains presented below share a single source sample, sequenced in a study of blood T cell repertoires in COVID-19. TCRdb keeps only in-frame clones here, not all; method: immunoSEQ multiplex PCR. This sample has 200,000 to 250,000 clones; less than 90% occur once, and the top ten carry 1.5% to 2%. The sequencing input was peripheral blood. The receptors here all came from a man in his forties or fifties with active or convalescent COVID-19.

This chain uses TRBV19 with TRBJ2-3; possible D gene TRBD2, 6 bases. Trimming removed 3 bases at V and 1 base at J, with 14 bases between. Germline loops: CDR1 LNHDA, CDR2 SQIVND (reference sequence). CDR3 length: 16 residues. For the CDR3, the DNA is TGTGCCAGTAGTATCCGGACCCCGGGGGGCACAGATACGCAGTATTTT. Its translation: CASSIRTPGGTDTQYF.

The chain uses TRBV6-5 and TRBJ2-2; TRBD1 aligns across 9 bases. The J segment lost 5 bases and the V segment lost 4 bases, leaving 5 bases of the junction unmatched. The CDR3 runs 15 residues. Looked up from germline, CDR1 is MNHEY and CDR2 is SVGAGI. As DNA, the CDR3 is TGTGCCAGCAGTTCGGGACAGGGAGAAACCGGGGAGCTGTTTTTT. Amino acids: CASSSGQGETGELFF.

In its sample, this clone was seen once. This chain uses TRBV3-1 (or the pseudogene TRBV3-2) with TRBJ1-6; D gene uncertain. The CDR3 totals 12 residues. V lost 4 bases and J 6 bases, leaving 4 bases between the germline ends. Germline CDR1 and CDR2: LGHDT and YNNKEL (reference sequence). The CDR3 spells CASSPLNSPLHF. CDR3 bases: TGTGCCAGCAGCCCCCTTAATTCACCCCTCCACTTT.

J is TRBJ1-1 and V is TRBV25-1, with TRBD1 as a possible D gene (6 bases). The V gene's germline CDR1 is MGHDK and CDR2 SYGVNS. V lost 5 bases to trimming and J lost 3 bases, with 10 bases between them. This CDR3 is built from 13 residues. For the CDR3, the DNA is TGTGCCAGCAGTAACAGGGCCCACACTGAAGCTTTCTTT. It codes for CASSNRAHTEAFF. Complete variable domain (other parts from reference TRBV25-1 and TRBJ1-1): EADIYQTPRYLVIGTGKKITLECSQTMGHDKMYWYQQDPGMELHLIHYSYGVNSTEKGDLSSESTVSRIRTEHFPLTLESARPSHTSQYLCASSNRAHTEAFFGQGTRLTVV.

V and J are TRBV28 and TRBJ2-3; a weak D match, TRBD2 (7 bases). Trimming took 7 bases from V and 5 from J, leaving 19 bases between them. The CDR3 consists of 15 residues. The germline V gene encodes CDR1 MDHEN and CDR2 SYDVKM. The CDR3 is CASNWGGALGDTQYF. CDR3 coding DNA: TGTGCCAGCAACTGGGGGGGGGCCCTCGGAGATACGCAGTATTTT. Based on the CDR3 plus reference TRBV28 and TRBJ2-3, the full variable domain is DVKVTQSSRYLVKRTGEKVFLECVQDMDHENMFWYRQDPGLGLRLIYFSYDVKMKEKGDIPEGYSVSREKKERFSLILESASTNQTSMYLCASNWGGALGDTQYFGPGTRLTVL.

The CDR3 region has the DNA TGTGCCAGCAGCGTTTCTAGCGGGATAGGGTACAATGAGCAGTTCTTC. This translates into CASSVSSGIGYNEQFF. This chain links TRBV9 with TRBJ2-1; the match to TRBD2 covers 9 bases. Looked up from germline, CDR1 is SGDLS and CDR2 is YYNGEE. V lost 2 bases to trimming and J lost 4 bases; unmatched junction nucleotides: 7. This CDR3 comprises 16 residues.

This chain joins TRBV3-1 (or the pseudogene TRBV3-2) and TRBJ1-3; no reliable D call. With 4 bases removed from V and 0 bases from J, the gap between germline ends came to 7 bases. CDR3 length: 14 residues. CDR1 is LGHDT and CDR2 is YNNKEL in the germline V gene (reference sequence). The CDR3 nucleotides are TGTGCCAGCAGCCGCCGCGCCTCTGGAAACACCATATATTTT. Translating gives CASSRRASGNTIYF.

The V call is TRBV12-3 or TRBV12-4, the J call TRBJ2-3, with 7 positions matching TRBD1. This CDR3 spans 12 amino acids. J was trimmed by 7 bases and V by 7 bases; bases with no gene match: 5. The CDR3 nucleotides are TGTGCCAGCACCCAACAGGGGTATACGCAGTATTTT. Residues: CASTQQGYTQYF.

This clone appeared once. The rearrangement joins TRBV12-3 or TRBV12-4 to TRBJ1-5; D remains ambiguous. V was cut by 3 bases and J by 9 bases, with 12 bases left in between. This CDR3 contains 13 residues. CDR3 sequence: CASSFSTAAPQHF. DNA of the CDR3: TGTGCCAGCAGTTTTAGCACGGCTGCGCCCCAGCATTTT.

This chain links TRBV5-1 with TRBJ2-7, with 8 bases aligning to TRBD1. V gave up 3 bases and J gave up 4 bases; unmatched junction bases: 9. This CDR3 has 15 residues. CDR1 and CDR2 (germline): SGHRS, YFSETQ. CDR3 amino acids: CASSSGTGRFYEQYF. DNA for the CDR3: TGCGCCAGCAGCTCTGGGACAGGCCGGTTTTACGAGCAGTACTTC.

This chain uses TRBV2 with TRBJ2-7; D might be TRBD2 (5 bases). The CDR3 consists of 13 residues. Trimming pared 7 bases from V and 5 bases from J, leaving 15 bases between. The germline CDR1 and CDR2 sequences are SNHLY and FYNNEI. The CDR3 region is CASIKEPGNEQYF. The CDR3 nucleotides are TGTGCCAGCATAAAGGAGCCGGGGAACGAGCAGTACTTC. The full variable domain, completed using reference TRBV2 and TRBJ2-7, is EPEVTQTPSHQVTQMGQEVILRCVPISNHLYFYWYRQILGQKVEFLVSFYNNEISEKSEIFDDQFSVERPDGSNFTLKIRSTKLEDSAMYFCASIKEPGNEQYFGPGTRLTVT.

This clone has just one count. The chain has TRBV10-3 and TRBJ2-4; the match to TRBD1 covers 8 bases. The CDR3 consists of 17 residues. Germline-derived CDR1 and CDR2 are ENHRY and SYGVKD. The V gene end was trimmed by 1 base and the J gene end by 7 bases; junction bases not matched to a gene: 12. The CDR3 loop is CAISEYSTGQAGNIQYF. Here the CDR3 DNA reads TGTGCCATCAGTGAGTATTCAACGGGACAGGCGGGGAACATTCAGTACTTC.

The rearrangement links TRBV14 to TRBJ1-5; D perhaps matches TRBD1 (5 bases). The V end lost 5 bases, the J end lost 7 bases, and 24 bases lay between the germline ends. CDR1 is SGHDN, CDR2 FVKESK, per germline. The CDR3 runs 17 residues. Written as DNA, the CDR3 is TGTGCCAGCAGCGGCGGTCCTTCGGCGGGGCGAAAGCAGCCCCAGCATTTT. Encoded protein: CASSGGPSAGRKQPQHF. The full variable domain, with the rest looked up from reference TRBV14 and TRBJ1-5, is EAGVTQFPSHSVIEKGQTVTLRCDPISGHDNLYWYRRVMGKEIKFLLHFVKESKQDESGMPNNRFLAERTGGTYSTLKVQPAELEDSGVYFCASSGGPSAGRKQPQHFGDGTRLSIL.

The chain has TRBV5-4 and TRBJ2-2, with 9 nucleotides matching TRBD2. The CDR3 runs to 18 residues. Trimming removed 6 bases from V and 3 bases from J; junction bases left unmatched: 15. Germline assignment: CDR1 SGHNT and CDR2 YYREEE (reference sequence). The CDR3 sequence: CASTPRPPSGRYTGELFF. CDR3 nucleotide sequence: TGTGCCAGCACCCCCCGACCCCCAAGCGGGAGGTACACCGGGGAGCTGTTTTTT. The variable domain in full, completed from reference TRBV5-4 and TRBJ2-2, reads ETGVTQSPTHLIKTRGQQVTLRCSSQSGHNTVSWYQQALGQGPQFIFQYYREEENGRGNFPPRFSGLQFPNYSSELNVNALELDDSALYLCASTPRPPSGRYTGELFFGEGSRLTVL.

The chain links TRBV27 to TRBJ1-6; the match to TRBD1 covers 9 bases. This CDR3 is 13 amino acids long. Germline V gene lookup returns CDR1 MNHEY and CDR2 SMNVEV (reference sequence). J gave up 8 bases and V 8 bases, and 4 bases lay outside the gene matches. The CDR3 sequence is CASAWTGDSPLHF. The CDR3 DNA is TGTGCCAGCGCCTGGACAGGGGATTCACCCCTCCACTTT.

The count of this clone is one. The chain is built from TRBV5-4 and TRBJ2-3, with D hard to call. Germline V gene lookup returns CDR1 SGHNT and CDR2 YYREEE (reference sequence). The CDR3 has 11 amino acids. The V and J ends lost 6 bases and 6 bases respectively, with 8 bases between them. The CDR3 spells CASIVRDTQYF. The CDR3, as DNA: TGTGCCAGCATCGTACGGGATACGCAGTATTTT.

CDR3 coding DNA: TGTGCCAGCAGCCCAGGGGCGGGGGGTGCCTACGAGCAGTACTTC. Encoded protein: CASSPGAGGAYEQYF. This chain joins TRBV27 and TRBJ2-7; 8 positions agree with TRBD2. Germline trimming cut 6 bases from V and 2 bases from J; bases unmatched to any gene: 9. Germline CDR1 reads MNHEY; CDR2 reads SMNVEV (reference sequence). The CDR3 spans 15 residues.

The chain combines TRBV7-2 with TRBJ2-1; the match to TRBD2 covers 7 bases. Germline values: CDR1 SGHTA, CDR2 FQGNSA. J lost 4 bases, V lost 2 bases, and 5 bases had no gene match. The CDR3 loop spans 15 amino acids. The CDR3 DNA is TGTGCCAGCAGCTTACTAGCGGAGGGGTACAATGAGCAGTTCTTC. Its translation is CASSLLAEGYNEQFF.

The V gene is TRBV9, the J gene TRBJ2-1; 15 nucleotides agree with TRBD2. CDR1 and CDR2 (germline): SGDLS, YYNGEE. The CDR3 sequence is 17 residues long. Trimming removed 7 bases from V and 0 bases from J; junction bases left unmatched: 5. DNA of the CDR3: TGTGCCAGCGGACTAGCGGGGGGGTGGAGCTCCTACAATGAGCAGTTCTTC. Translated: CASGLAGGWSSYNEQFF. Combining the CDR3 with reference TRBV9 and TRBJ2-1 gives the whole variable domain DSGVTQTPKHLITATGQRVTLRCSPRSGDLSVYWYQQSLDQGLQFLIQYYNGEERAKGNILERFSAQQFPDLHSELNLSSLELGDSALYFCASGLAGGWSSYNEQFFGPGTRLTVL.

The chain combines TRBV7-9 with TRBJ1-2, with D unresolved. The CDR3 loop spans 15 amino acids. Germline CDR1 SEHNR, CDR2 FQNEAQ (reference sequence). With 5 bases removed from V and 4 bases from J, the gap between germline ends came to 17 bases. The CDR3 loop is CASSPAGGRSYGYTF. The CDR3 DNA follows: TGTGCCAGCAGCCCCGCCGGCGGGCGCAGCTATGGCTACACCTTC.

The CDR3, as DNA: TGTGCCAGCAGCGAGCCTCCCGGCAGGATGTTCCAATATAGCAATCAGCCCCAGCATTTT. Its translation: CASSEPPGRMFQYSNQPQHF. V is TRBV2 and J is TRBJ1-5; D is unresolved. Germline values: CDR1 SNHLY, CDR2 FYNNEI. V dropped 6 bases and J dropped 0 bases, with 27 bases sitting between them. This CDR3 is built from 20 residues.

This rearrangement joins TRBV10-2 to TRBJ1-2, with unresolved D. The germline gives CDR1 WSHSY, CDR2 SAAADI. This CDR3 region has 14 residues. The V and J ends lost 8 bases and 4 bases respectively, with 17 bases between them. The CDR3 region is CASLALEDLYGYTF. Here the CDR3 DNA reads TGCGCCAGCCTAGCCTTGGAAGACCTCTATGGCTACACCTTC.

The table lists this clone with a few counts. CDR3 protein: CASSLGDRGGGTEAFF. The CDR3 nucleotides are TGTGCCAGCAGTTTAGGGGACAGGGGCGGGGGCACTGAAGCTTTCTTT. The gene calls are TRBV27 and TRBJ1-1; 10 positions agree with TRBD1. The junction had 7 bases not matched to a gene; V was cut back by 2 bases and J by 4 bases. CDR3 length equals 16 residues. Germline V lookup: CDR1 MNHEY, CDR2 SMNVEV (reference sequence).